These 24 T cell receptor beta chains came from one sample sequenced in a study of blood T cell repertoires in COVID-19. Some clones are missing from TCRdb's copy, which holds only in-frame ones; the method was immunoSEQ multiplex PCR. Here the sample spans about 320,000 clones, 80% to 90% being singletons. The sample taken for sequencing was PBMCs or T cells enriched from blood (not recorded which). These receptors were obtained from a young man who had recovered from COVID-19.

This rearrangement joins TRBV6-5 to TRBJ1-3, with D unresolved. V was trimmed by 6 bases and J by 6 bases, leaving 18 bases between them. The CDR3 length is 15 residues. Germline V lookup: CDR1 MNHEY, CDR2 SVGAGI. This CDR3 reads CASSDNPHTQNTIYF. For the CDR3, the DNA is TGTGCCAGCAGCGACAACCCGCACACGCAAAACACCATATATTTT.

About this clone: At one end, the junction sequence differs from germline, possibly due to a read error. The chain is built from TRBV5-5 and TRBJ2-1; perhaps TRBD1 as D (6 bases). CDR3 length: 16 residues. The germline CDR1 and CDR2 sequences are SGHKS and YYEKEE (reference sequence). This chain's CDR3 is CASSLAGVLTYNEQFF. In DNA form, the CDR3 reads TGTGCCAGCAGTTTGGCAGGGGTTCTGACCTACAATGAGCAGTTCTTC.

J is TRBJ2-5 and V is TRBV10-3; 8 bases match TRBD1. This CDR3 has 15 residues. CDR1 and CDR2 from the germline V gene are ENHRY and SYGVKD. Trimming cost V 2 bases and J 4 bases; bases outside gene matches: 6. Here the CDR3 DNA reads TGTGCCATCAGTGAGCGGCAGGGGGCCTTAGAGACCCAGTACTTC. Protein product: CAISERQGALETQYF.

The gene calls are TRBV14 and TRBJ2-7; 9 bases fit TRBD1. J was trimmed by 6 bases and V by 3 bases; bases with no gene match: 9. Germline V gene lookup returns CDR1 SGHDN and CDR2 FVKESK. The length of the CDR3 is 15 residues. The CDR3 bases are TGTGCCAGCAGCCAGGGGACAGGGACTCGGGGCGAGCAGTACTTC. Translating it yields CASSQGTGTRGEQYF.

The chain recombines TRBV5-6 with TRBJ2-1; TRBD1 matches 9 bases. The V gene's germline CDR1 is SGHDT and CDR2 YYEEEE. With V trimmed by 0 bases and J by 7 bases, 5 bases remained unmatched. This CDR3 is built from 15 residues. The CDR3 DNA follows: TGTGCCAGCAGCTTGGATGACAGGGGGAAAAATGAGCAGTTCTTC. This gives the protein CASSLDDRGKNEQFF.

This chain joins TRBV24-1 and TRBJ2-3, with TRBD2 as a possible D gene (5 bases). The CDR3 contains 16 residues. Looked up from germline, CDR1 is KGHDR and CDR2 is SFDVKD. V lost 2 bases and J lost 3, with 14 bases in between. In DNA form, the CDR3 reads TGTGCCACCAGTGATTCTGGCGGGCAGAGGACAGATACGCAGTATTTT. Translated, it gives CATSDSGGQRTDTQYF.

V gene TRBV7-3 combines with J gene TRBJ2-5, with a tentative D call TRBD1 (6 bases). Per germline, CDR1 SGHTA and CDR2 FQGTGA. V was shortened by 4 bases and J by 1 base, with 13 bases between the two germline ends. The CDR3 totals 15 residues. CDR3 sequence: CASSSNPGVQETQYF. CDR3 nucleotide sequence: TGTGCCAGCAGCTCAAATCCAGGGGTCCAAGAGACCCAGTACTTC.

The chain joins TRBV6-6 to TRBJ2-3; D perhaps matches TRBD2 (7 bases). CDR1 and CDR2 from the germline V gene are MNHNY and SVGAGI (reference sequence). Trimming took 5 bases from V and 5 from J, leaving 26 bases between them. CDR3 length: 18 amino acids. This CDR3 is CASSLNIPGARGEDTQYF. CDR3 nucleotide sequence: TGTGCCAGCAGTCTAAATATACCGGGGGCTCGGGGGGAAGATACGCAGTATTTT.

This chain joins TRBV7-2 and TRBJ1-6; maybe TRBD1 (6 bases). The V and J ends lost 7 bases and 4 bases respectively, with 11 bases between them. Germline V gene data show CDR1 as SGHTA and CDR2 as FQGNSA. The CDR3 runs to 14 residues. In DNA form, the CDR3 reads TGTGCCAGCACCTCAACAGGGTATAATTCACCCCTCCACTTT. Translation gives CASTSTGYNSPLHF.

The rearrangement uses TRBV5-6 and TRBJ1-1; a possible D gene is TRBD1 (6 bases). V was trimmed by 0 bases and J by 4 bases, leaving 13 bases between them. This CDR3 comprises 15 residues. Germline V gene data show CDR1 as SGHDT and CDR2 as YYEEEE. The CDR3 here is CASSLASGEGTEAFF. CDR3 nucleotides: TGTGCCAGCAGCTTGGCATCAGGGGAGGGCACTGAAGCTTTCTTT.

The chain recombines TRBV11-2 with TRBJ2-1; unclear D gene. Germline V gives CDR1 SGHAT, CDR2 FQNNGV. V lost 3 bases and J 11 bases, leaving 11 bases between the germline ends. The CDR3 has 12 residues. The CDR3 sequence is CASSLSNPKQFF. DNA of the CDR3: TGTGCCAGCAGCTTGTCTAATCCTAAGCAGTTCTTC.

The chain uses TRBV6-1 and TRBJ2-7, with TRBD1 as a possible D gene (5 bases). The CDR3 has 15 residues. Germline lookup yields CDR1 MNHNS and CDR2 SASEGT. V lost 2 bases to trimming and J lost 2 bases, with 13 bases between them. The CDR3 bases are TGTGCCAGCAGTGAACCTCAGGGAAGGGCCTACGAGCAGTACTTC. This codes for CASSEPQGRAYEQYF.

The rearrangement joins TRBV10-3 to TRBJ1-2; no clear D. This CDR3 is 11 amino acids long. Germline assignment: CDR1 ENHRY and CDR2 SYGVKD. Trimming left V 8 bases short and J 8 bases short, with 12 bases between. CDR3 residues: CAIVFGVGYTF. CDR3 nucleotides: TGTGCCATCGTCTTCGGGGTCGGCTACACCTTC.

The J gene is TRBJ1-2, the V gene TRBV27; 10 bases match TRBD1. Trimming cost V 5 bases and J 5 bases; bases outside gene matches: 8. This CDR3 contains 15 residues. Germline V gives CDR1 MNHEY, CDR2 SMNVEV (reference sequence). This CDR3 reads CASSPRTGGTYGYTF. CDR3 nucleotides: TGTGCCAGCAGTCCCCGGACAGGGGGTACGTATGGCTACACCTTC.

The V call is TRBV6-5, the J call TRBJ1-6, with TRBD1 identical over 7 bases. The CDR3 has 16 amino acids. Looked up from germline, CDR1 is MNHEY and CDR2 is SVGAGI. Unmatched junction bases numbered 4, after V lost 0 bases and J lost 5 bases. Here the CDR3 reads CASSYSLGGHNSPLHF. In DNA, the CDR3 is TGTGCCAGCAGTTACTCATTAGGGGGCCATAATTCACCCCTCCACTTT.

The chain recombines TRBV14 with TRBJ2-1; D gene ambiguous. Germline values: CDR1 SGHDN, CDR2 FVKESK. The CDR3 is 13 amino acids. V dropped 1 base and J dropped 3 bases, with 4 bases sitting between them. DNA of the CDR3: TGTGCCAGCAGCCAAGTCCGCTACAATGAGCAGTTCTTC. It specifies CASSQVRYNEQFF.

This chain joins TRBV6-5 and TRBJ1-5; D unclear. The length of the CDR3 is 13 residues. Trimming cost V 5 bases and J 3 bases, with 8 bases left between them. Germline-derived CDR1 and CDR2 are MNHEY and SVGAGI. The CDR3 DNA follows: TGTGCCAGCAGTCCTACGTACAATCAGCCCCAGCATTTT. It is translated as CASSPTYNQPQHF.

This rearrangement joins TRBV28 to TRBJ1-6; no firm D call. The CDR3 extends over 13 amino acids. The germline V gene encodes CDR1 MDHEN and CDR2 SYDVKM. Trimming took off 6 bases at V and 7 bases at J, with 10 bases between the two ends. CDR3 loop: CASSRTGNSPLHF. Here the CDR3 DNA reads TGTGCCAGCAGCCGGACGGGAAATTCACCCCTCCACTTT.

This clone was found once. Other DNA sequences within the sample encode an identical CDR3. This CDR3 is CASRGQGDYGYTF. In DNA, the CDR3 is TGTGCCAGCAGGGGACAGGGTGACTATGGCTACACCTTC. The V and J genes are TRBV6-5 and TRBJ1-2, with 9 positions matching TRBD1. With V trimmed by 6 bases and J by 3 bases, 2 bases remained unmatched. The CDR3 consists of 13 residues. Germline V lookup: CDR1 MNHEY, CDR2 SVGAGI.

This chain links TRBV2 with TRBJ1-5; no clear D. V lost 0 bases to trimming and J lost 6 bases, with 9 bases between them. Germline lookup yields CDR1 SNHLY and CDR2 FYNNEI. The CDR3 length is 14 residues. The CDR3 nucleotides read TGTGCCAGCAGTGAAGCCGTGAGGGTTCAGCCCCAGCATTTT. Its translation is CASSEAVRVQPQHF.

The V gene is TRBV7-9, the J gene TRBJ2-3; possibly TRBD1 for D (6 bases). V was trimmed by 1 base and J by 3 bases, leaving 8 bases between them. The CDR3 extends over 14 amino acids. Germline CDR1 is SEHNR and CDR2 is FQNEAQ (reference sequence). CDR3 loop: CASSLEQGTDTQYF. CDR3 coding DNA: TGTGCCAGCAGCTTAGAGCAGGGGACAGATACGCAGTATTTT.

The chain recombines TRBV27 with TRBJ1-4; 7 nucleotides match TRBD1. CDR3 size: 14 residues. Germline lookup yields CDR1 MNHEY and CDR2 SMNVEV (reference sequence). V shed 2 bases, J shed 7 bases, and the junction held 4 bases outside the gene matches. Written as DNA, the CDR3 is TGTGCCAGCAGTTTAAACAGGGGTCGTGAAAAACTGTTTTTT. Its translation: CASSLNRGREKLFF. Complete variable domain (other parts from reference TRBV27 and TRBJ1-4): EAQVTQNPRYLITVTGKKLTVTCSQNMNHEYMSWYRQDPGLGLRQIYYSMNVEVTDKGDVPEGYKVSRKEKRNFPLILESPSPNQTSLYFCASSLNRGREKLFFGSGTQLSVL.

This chain links TRBV11-3 with TRBJ2-3, with a tentative D call TRBD1 (6 bases). Germline CDR1 SGHNT, CDR2 YENEEA. The CDR3 contains 14 residues. The V and J ends lost 4 bases and 4 bases respectively, with 12 bases between them. The CDR3 sequence is CASSSSGGPDTQYF. The DNA of the CDR3 is TGTGCCAGCAGCTCCTCTGGGGGCCCAGATACGCAGTATTTT.

The V gene is TRBV5-5, the J gene TRBJ2-7, with TRBD1 identical over 7 bases. CDR3 length: 14 amino acids. The junction had 3 bases not matched to a gene; V was cut back by 1 base and J by 2 bases. In germline, CDR1 is SGHKS, CDR2 YYEKEE (reference sequence). The DNA of the CDR3 is TGTGCCAGCAGCTTGCGGGACAGCCCCTACGAGCAGTACTTC. Translating gives CASSLRDSPYEQYF.